This T cell receptor beta chain originates from a study of T cells after yellow fever vaccination. Whole-study results and caveats: Post-booster repertoires again held most primary-vaccination clones (roughly 96% CD4, 88% CD8). Any FACS-sorted repertoire could hold abundant clonotypes that contaminate it from the bulk population.

Using its own MiXCR run on the 5' RACE reads, TCRdb lists one record per CDR3 protein. This table has 120,000 or so distinct CDR3 sequences, about 15% appearing once. Per the germline V gene, CDR1 is MNHEY and CDR2 is SMNVEV (reference sequence). Trimming stripped 6 bases from V and 2 bases from J, with 17 bases between. The CDR3 runs to 15 residues. The sample holds many counts of this clonotype. Antigen: not known. The sample consisted of CD8+ T cells sorted from PBMCs, taken 5 days after the yellow fever booster vaccination. This receptor was obtained from a man in his late teens or twenties who received the YFV17D yellow fever vaccine. The chain employs TRBV27 and TRBJ2-7; D gene uncertain. CDR3 sequence (DNA): TGTGCCAGCAGCCCCTCGGTTGGTGGGACCTACGAGCAGTACTTC. It translates to CASSPSVGGTYEQYF.